This T cell receptor (beta chain) was found in a study of robustness of blood B and T cell sequencing. General observations from the study: Rarefaction of TCRbeta clonotypes never fully reached a plateau. 85% to 95% of top 10,000 TCRbeta clonotypes appeared in replicate libraries. The 1,000 most abundant TCRbeta clonotypes appeared in every 10 ml sample.

V lost 1 base, J lost 1 base, and 13 bases lay in between. From germline, CDR1 is SGHTA and CDR2 FQGNSA. The CDR3 runs to 16 residues. mRNA, not genomic DNA, served as the source for TCR beta repertoires. Unsorted buffy coat leukocytes provided the RNA. This clonotype has just one count. What it binds is not known. cDNA synthesis used template switching with a 5' universal priming oligo. Every cDNA molecule received a random 12-nucleotide UMI from the template-switch oligo. From the PCR reads, TCRdb called clonotypes with MiXCR, one entry per CDR3 protein. The profile shows roughly 3,900 distinct CDR3 sequences, 50% of them singletons.

The chain couples TRBV7-2 to TRBJ2-5; D gene unclear. This receptor was obtained from a human donor in good health. The sequencing input was peripheral blood. The CDR3 loop reads CASSLGIGRSQETQYF. CDR3 sequence (DNA): TGTGCCAGCAGCTTAGGCATAGGCAGGAGCCAAGAGACCCAGTACTTC.